The 3 T cell receptor beta chains reported below all come from one sample, sequenced in a study of blood T cell repertoires in COVID-19. Sequenced by immunoSEQ multiplex PCR; TCRdb stores in-frame clones only, minus some. Found here are 95,000 to 110,000 clones, roughly 91% of them singletons; the top ten hold around 5.5%. The sample taken for sequencing was peripheral blood. Receptors were obtained from a human donor in a cohort sampled during active COVID-19.

CDR3 DNA sequence: TGTGCCAGCAGTGAAAACAGGGTTACATACACTGAAGCTTTCTTT. This gives the protein CASSENRVTYTEAFF. V and J are TRBV2 and TRBJ1-1; the D gene is possibly TRBD1 (6 bases). Deletions cut 2 bases from V and 3 bases from J, with 13 bases between. Per the germline V gene, CDR1 is SNHLY and CDR2 is FYNNEI. The CDR3 sequence is 15 residues long.

The gene calls are TRBV29-1 and TRBJ1-1, with a possible D match to TRBD1 (6 bases). V gave up 4 bases and J gave up 2 bases, with 11 bases separating them. CDR1 SQVTM and CDR2 ANQGSEA come from the germline V gene. This CDR3 is built from 13 residues. CDR3 sequence (DNA): TGCAGCGTTGTGTTACAGGGTAACACTGAAGCTTTCTTT. It translates to CSVVLQGNTEAFF.

J is TRBJ2-5 and V is TRBV2; 10 bases map to TRBD2. This CDR3 contains 13 residues. Per germline, CDR1 SNHLY and CDR2 FYNNEI. Losses at the gene ends were 5 bases for V and 5 bases for J; bases not matched to a gene: 2. CDR3 protein: CASSKGLAETQYF. In nucleotides, the CDR3 is TGTGCCAGCAGTAAGGGACTAGCGGAGACCCAGTACTTC. The whole variable domain, filled in from reference TRBV2 and TRBJ2-5, reads EPEVTQTPSHQVTQMGQEVILRCVPISNHLYFYWYRQILGQKVEFLVSFYNNEISEKSEIFDDQFSVERPDGSNFTLKIRSTKLEDSAMYFCASSKGLAETQYFGPGTRLLVL.